The 3 T cell receptor beta chains below come from one sample, sequenced in a study of blood T cell repertoires in COVID-19. TCRdb keeps only in-frame clones here, not all; method: immunoSEQ multiplex PCR. The profile shows tens of thousands of clones, more than 75% of them singletons. Sequencing was performed on peripheral blood. The receptor set was obtained from a woman in her 70s with acute or convalescent COVID-19.

This chain uses TRBV28 with TRBJ1-2; 8 bases agree with TRBD1. The V segment lost 7 bases and the J segment 2 bases; nucleotides outside the gene matches: 9. CDR3 size: 15 residues. Per the germline V gene, CDR1 is MDHEN and CDR2 is SYDVKM. The CDR3 sequence is CASKSQGAGNYGYTF. In DNA, the CDR3 is TGTGCCAGCAAATCCCAGGGGGCGGGGAACTATGGCTACACCTTC.

This chain uses TRBV19 with TRBJ2-4; 10 bases agree with TRBD1. The CDR3 is 16 amino acids. Germline V gene sequence: CDR1 LNHDA, CDR2 SQIVND (reference sequence). The ends lost 7 bases at V and 4 bases at J; junction bases unmatched: 10. For the CDR3, the DNA is TGTGCCAGTACTGCCCTGGGGACAGGGGCTAAAAACATTCAGTACTTC. Its translation: CASTALGTGAKNIQYF.

This clone occurred once. The genes are TRBV7-2 and TRBJ1-6; D gene uncertain. The CDR3 has 15 residues. Germline values: CDR1 SGHTA, CDR2 FQGNSA. V gave up 3 bases and J gave up 0 bases, with 6 bases separating them. In DNA form, the CDR3 reads TGTGCCAGCAGCTTGCGGAGCTCCTATAATTCACCCCTCCACTTT. Translated: CASSLRSSYNSPLHF. Full variable domain (rest looked up from reference TRBV7-2 and TRBJ1-6): GAGVSQSPSNKVTEKGKDVELRCDPISGHTALYWYRQSLGQGLEFLIYFQGNSAPDKSGLPSDRFSAERTGGSVSTLTIQRTQQEDSAVYLCASSLRSSYNSPLHFGNGTRLTVT.